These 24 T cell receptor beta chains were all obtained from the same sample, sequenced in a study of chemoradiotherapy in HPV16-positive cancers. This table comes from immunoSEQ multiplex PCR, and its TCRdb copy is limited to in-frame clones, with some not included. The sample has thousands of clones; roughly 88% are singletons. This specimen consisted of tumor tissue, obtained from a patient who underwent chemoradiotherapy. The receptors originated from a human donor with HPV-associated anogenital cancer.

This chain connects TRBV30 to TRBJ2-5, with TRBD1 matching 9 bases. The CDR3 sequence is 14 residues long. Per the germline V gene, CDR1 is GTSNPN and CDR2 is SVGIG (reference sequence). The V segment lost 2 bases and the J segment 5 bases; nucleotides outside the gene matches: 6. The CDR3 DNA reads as TGTGCCTGGAGTAACACAGGGGGCGGTGAGACCCAGTACTTC. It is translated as CAWSNTGGGETQYF.

The CDR3 reads CASSLGSAEAFF. The CDR3 nucleotides read TGTGCCAGCAGCTTAGGTTCGGCCGAAGCTTTCTTT. The V call is TRBV7-8, the J call TRBJ1-1, with unresolved D. Trimming took 1 base from V and 8 from J, leaving 8 bases between them. Germline assignment: CDR1 SGHVS and CDR2 FQNEAQ. The CDR3 covers 12 residues.

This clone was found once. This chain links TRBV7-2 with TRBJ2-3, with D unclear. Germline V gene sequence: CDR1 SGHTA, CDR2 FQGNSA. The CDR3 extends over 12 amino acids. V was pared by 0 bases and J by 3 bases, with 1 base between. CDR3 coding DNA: TGTGCCAGCAGCTTAGCGACAGATACGCAGTATTTT. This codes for CASSLATDTQYF.

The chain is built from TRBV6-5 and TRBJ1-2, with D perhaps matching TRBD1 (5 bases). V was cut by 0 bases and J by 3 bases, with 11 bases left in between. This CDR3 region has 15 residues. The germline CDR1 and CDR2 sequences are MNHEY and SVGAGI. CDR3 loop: CASSYSWGKDYGYTF. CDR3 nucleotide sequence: TGTGCCAGCAGTTACTCCTGGGGGAAGGACTATGGCTACACCTTC.

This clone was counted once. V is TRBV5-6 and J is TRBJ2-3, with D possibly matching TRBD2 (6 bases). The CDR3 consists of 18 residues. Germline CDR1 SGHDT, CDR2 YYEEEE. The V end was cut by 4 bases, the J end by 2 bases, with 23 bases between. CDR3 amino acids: CASSSLIGGTDTTDTQYF. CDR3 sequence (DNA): TGTGCCAGCAGCAGCTTGATAGGTGGGACTGACACCACAGATACGCAGTATTTT.

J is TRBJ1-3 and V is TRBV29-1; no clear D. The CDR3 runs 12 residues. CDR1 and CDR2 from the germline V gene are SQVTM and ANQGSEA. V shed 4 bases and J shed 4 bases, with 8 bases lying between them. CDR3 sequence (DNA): TGCAGCGTTGTTTCAGGAGGAAACACCATATATTTT. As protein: CSVVSGGNTIYF.

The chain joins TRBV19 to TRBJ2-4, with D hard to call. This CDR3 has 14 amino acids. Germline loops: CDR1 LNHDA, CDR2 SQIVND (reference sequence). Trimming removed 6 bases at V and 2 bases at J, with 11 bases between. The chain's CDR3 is CASSPGRTKNIQYF. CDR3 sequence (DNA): TGTGCCAGTAGCCCCGGACGAACCAAAAACATTCAGTACTTC.

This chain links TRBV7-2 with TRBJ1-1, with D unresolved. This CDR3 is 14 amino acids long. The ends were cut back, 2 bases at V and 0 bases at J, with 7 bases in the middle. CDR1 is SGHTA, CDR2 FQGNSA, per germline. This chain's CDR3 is CASSLSRLNTEAFF. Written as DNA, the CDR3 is TGTGCCAGCAGCTTAAGCAGGTTGAACACTGAAGCTTTCTTT.

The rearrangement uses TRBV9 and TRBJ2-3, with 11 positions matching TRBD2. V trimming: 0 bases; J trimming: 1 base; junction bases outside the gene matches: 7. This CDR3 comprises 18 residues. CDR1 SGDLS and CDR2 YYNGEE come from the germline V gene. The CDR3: CASSVGTSGQPGTDTQYF. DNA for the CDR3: TGTGCCAGCAGCGTAGGGACTAGCGGGCAGCCGGGCACAGATACGCAGTATTTT.

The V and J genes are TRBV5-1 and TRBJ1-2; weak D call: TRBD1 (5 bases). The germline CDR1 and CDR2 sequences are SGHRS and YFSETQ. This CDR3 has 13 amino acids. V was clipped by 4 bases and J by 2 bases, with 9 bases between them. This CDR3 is CASSTQANYGYTF. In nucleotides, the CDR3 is TGCGCCAGCAGCACACAGGCCAACTATGGCTACACCTTC.

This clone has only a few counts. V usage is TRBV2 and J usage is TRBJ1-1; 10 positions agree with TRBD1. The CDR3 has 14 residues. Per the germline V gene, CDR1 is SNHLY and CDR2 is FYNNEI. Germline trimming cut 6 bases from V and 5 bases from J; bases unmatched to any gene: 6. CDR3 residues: CASREGQGITEAFF. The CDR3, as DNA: TGTGCCAGCAGGGAGGGACAGGGGATAACTGAAGCTTTCTTT. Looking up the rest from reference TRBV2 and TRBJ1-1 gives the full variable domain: EPEVTQTPSHQVTQMGQEVILRCVPISNHLYFYWYRQILGQKVEFLVSFYNNEISEKSEIFDDQFSVERPDGSNFTLKIRSTKLEDSAMYFCASREGQGITEAFFGQGTRLTVV.

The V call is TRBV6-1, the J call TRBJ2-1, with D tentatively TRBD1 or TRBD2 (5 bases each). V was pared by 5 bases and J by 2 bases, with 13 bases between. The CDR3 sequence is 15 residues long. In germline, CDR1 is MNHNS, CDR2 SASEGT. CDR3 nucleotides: TGTGCCAGCAGTCCCAGGGACGGGACCTACAATGAGCAGTTCTTC. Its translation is CASSPRDGTYNEQFF.

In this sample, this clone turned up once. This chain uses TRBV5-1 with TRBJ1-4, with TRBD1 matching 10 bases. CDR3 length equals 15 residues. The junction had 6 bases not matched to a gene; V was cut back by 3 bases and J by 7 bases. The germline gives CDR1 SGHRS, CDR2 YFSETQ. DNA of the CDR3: TGCGCCAGCAGCTGGGGACAGGGGATGGGTGAAAAACTGTTTTTT. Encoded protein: CASSWGQGMGEKLFF.

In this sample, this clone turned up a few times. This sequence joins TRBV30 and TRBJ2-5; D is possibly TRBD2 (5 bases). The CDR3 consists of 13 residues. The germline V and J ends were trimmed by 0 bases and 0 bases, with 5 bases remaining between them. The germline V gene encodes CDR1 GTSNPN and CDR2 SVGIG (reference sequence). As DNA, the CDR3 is TGTGCCTGGAGTGTCGGGAACCAAGAGACCCAGTACTTC. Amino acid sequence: CAWSVGNQETQYF.

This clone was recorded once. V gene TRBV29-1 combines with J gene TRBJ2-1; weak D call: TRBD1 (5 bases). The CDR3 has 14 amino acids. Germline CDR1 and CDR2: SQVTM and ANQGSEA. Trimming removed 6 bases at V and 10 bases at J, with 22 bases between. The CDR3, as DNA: TGCAGCGTCCCTAAGACAGTCCCCATTTCGGAGCAGTTCTTC. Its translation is CSVPKTVPISEQFF.

CDR3 loop: CASSLEGQGMNYGYTF. CDR3 bases: TGTGCCAGCAGCTTAGAGGGACAGGGGATGAACTATGGCTACACCTTC. The chain combines TRBV7-8 with TRBJ1-2; 10 positions match TRBD1. The ends lost 1 base at V and 2 bases at J; junction bases unmatched: 4. CDR3 length: 16 residues. CDR1 and CDR2 from the germline V gene are SGHVS and FQNEAQ.

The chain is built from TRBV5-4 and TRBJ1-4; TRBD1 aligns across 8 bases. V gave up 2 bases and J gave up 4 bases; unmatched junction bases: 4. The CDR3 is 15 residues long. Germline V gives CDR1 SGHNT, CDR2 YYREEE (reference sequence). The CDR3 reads CASSFNRGINEKLFF. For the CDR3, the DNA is TGTGCCAGCAGCTTCAACAGGGGGATTAATGAAAAACTGTTTTTT.

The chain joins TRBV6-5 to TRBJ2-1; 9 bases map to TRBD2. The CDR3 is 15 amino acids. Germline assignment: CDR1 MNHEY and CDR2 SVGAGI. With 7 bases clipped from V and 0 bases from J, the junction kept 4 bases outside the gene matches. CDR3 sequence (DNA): TGTGCCAGCAATATTAGCGGGAGCTCCTACAATGAGCAGTTCTTC. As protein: CASNISGSSYNEQFF.

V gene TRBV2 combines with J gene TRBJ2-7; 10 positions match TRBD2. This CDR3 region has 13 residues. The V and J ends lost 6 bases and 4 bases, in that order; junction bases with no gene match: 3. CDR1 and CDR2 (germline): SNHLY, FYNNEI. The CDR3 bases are TGTGCCAGCAGAGCGGGGGGGCCATACGAGCAGTACTTC. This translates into CASRAGGPYEQYF.

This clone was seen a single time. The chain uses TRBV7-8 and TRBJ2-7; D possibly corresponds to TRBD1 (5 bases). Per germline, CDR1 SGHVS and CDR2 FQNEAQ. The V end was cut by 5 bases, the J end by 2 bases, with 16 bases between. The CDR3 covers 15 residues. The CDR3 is CASSPLNRLTYEQYF. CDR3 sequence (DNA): TGTGCCAGCAGCCCCCTAAACAGGTTAACCTACGAGCAGTACTTC. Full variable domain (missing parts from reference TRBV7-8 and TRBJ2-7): GAGVSQSPRYKVAKRGQDVALRCDPISGHVSLFWYQQALGQGPEFLTYFQNEAQLDKSGLPSDRFFAERPEGSVSTLKIQRTQQEDSAVYLCASSPLNRLTYEQYFGPGTRLTVT.

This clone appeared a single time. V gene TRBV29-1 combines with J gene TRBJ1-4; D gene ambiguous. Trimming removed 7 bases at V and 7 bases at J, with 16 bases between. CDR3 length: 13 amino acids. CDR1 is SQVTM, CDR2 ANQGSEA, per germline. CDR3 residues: CSALGAASEKLFF. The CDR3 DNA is TGCAGCGCCCTGGGCGCCGCGAGTGAAAAACTGTTTTTT.

Here the CDR3 DNA reads TGTGCCAGCAGCTTAGGACAGGGGGTCCAAGAGACCCAGTACTTC. Amino acids: CASSLGQGVQETQYF. The chain is built from TRBV7-6 and TRBJ2-5, with 9 bases lining up with TRBD1. Per germline, CDR1 SGHVS and CDR2 FNYEAQ. V lost 1 base to trimming and J lost 1 base; unmatched junction nucleotides: 1. The CDR3 length is 15 residues.

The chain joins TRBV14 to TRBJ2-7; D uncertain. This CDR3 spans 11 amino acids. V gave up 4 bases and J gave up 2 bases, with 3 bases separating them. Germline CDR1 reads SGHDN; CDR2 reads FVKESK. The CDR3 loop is CASSLTYEQYF. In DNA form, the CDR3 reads TGTGCCAGCAGCCTCACCTACGAGCAGTACTTC.

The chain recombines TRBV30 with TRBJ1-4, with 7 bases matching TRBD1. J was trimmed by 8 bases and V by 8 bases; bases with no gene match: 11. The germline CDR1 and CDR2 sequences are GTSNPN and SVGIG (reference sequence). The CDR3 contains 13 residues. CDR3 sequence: CAGSRGFREKLFF. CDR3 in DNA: TGTGCCGGATCCAGGGGGTTTCGGGAAAAACTGTTTTTT.